The T cell receptor beta chain described here comes from a study of T and B cells in COVID-19 patients. For the study at large: COVID-19 patients gave peripheral blood either during active infection or after recovery. In the active-infection cohort, about 90% of the roughly 20 patients had comorbidities linked to unfavorable COVID-19 outcome.

Germline lookup yields CDR1 SQVTM and CDR2 ANQGSEA. The CDR3 sequence is 14 residues long. TRB rearrangements were amplified by multiplex PCR with BIOMED2 TRB-A/B primers. One entry per CDR3 protein results from TCRdb running MiXCR on the multiplex PCR reads. This table holds roughly 3,800 distinct CDR3 sequences, roughly a quarter found once. From blood, about 250-500 ng of genomic DNA served as TRB template. As for this clonotype: Its antigen is currently unknown. This sequence may be a read error, since a much larger clone differs from it by one base.

Whole-study findings and limits: Patients with COVID-19 reportedly showed strongly skewed T cell receptor beta variable and joining gene usage.

The sequence was obtained from a human donor with active COVID-19. The donor label of this sample is uncertain. The material sequenced was blood. The rearrangement uses TRBV29-1 and TRBJ1-3; TRBD1 matches 9 bases. The DNA for the CDR3 is TGCAGCGTCCGACTGGGACAGGGTGGAAACACCAAATATTTT. Translated: CSVRLGQGGNTKYF.